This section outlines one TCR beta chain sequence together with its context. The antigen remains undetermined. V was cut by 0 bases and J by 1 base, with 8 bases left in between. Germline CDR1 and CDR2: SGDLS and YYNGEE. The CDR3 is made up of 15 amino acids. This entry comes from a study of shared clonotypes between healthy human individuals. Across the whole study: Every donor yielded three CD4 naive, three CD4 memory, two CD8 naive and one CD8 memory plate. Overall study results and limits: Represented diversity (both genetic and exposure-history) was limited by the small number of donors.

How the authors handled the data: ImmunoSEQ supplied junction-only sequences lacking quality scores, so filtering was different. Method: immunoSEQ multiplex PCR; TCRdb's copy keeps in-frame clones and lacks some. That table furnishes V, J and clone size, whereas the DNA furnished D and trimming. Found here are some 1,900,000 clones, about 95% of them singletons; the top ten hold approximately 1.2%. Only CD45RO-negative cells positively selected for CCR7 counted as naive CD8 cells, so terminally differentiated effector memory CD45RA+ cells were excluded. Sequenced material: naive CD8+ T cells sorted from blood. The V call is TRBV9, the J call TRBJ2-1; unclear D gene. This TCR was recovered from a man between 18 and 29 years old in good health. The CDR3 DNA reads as TGTGCCAGCAGCGTAGCTTTGGGATCCTACAATGAGCAGTTCTTC. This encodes CASSVALGSYNEQFF.